This TCR delta chain was retrieved from a study of gamma-delta chains in newborns, infants, children. Whole-study context: Microbial exposure reportedly drives polyclonal innate γδ T cell expansion after birth.

This CDR3 comprises 16 residues. Germline CDR1 and CDR2: GEAIGNYY and EKD. V was shortened by 0 bases and J by 4 bases, with 14 bases between the two germline ends. This clone showed up just a few times. TCRdb pairs this DNA with a much larger clone's protein that differs at residue 8, likely a read error; the protein shown was translated from the DNA. TCRdb reapplied CATT to the reads. The sample lists 3,300 or so delta-chain clones; 0.64% were seen once. What was sequenced was blood. J is TRDJ2 and V is TRDV2, with D possibly TRDD3 on 6 matching bases. This clonotype was obtained from a child who was a newborn, infant or young child, either healthy, febrile or measles-vaccinated (not recorded which). The CDR3 is CACDTVGVRGTAQLFF. The CDR3 DNA reads TGTGCCTGTGACACCGTGGGGGTACGCGGGACAGCACAACTCTTCTTT.